This entry lists 22 T cell receptor beta chains sequenced from one sample in a study of regulatory T cells in long-lasting Graves disease (dated by TCRdb to about 2021). Libraries were built with multiplex PCR. Sequenced on an Illumina HiSeq 4000. CDR3 regions were amplified by Arm-PCR with iRepertoire HTBI primers to construct TCR beta libraries. TCRdb reanalyzed the raw reads on its own, using fastp at Q25 for trimming and MiXCR for clone calling, and kept in-frame beta chains. Rows are combined by CDR3 protein, so each entry shows the most common genes and DNA. The sample profile shows 550,000 to 700,000 distinct CDR3 sequences; around 15% of them were found once. In total, the top ten clones hold about 12% of the sample. Reading the label with the study, this specimen's time point is: newly diagnosed GD, antithyroid drugs for less than 3 months. RNA was extracted from PBMCs in TRIzol for both TCR sequencing and RNA sequencing.

The sample also formed part of further work on T cells in Graves' hyperthyroidism and ophthalmopathy.

The input for sequencing was peripheral blood mononuclear cells (PBMCs), taken at new diagnosis, from a patient treated with antithyroid drugs. These receptors were collected from a man younger than 30 with Graves disease. Donor details come from another sample of the same person, matched by shared clones.

This clonotype was seen many times. J is TRBJ1-1 and V is TRBV10-2, with 7 bases aligning to TRBD1. Germline CDR1 and CDR2: WSHSY and SAAADI. The CDR3 extends over 15 amino acids. V lost 7 bases to trimming and J lost 3 bases; unmatched junction nucleotides: 11. This CDR3 reads CASIGRGRFDTEAFF. DNA for the CDR3: TGCGCCAGCATAGGAAGGGGGCGGTTCGACACTGAAGCTTTCTTT.

This clonotype was detected many times. This chain uses TRBV29-1 with TRBJ2-1; 12 nucleotides match TRBD2. Germline CDR1 reads SQVTM; CDR2 reads ANQGSEA. The V gene end was trimmed by 4 bases and the J gene end by 8 bases; junction bases not matched to a gene: 6. This CDR3 contains 14 residues. The CDR3 reads CSVATSGRLDEQFF. The CDR3 region has the DNA TGCAGCGTTGCGACTAGCGGGAGATTGGATGAGCAGTTCTTC.

The J gene is TRBJ1-2, the V gene TRBV9; a weak D match, TRBD1 (6 bases). CDR3 length: 14 amino acids. The ends were cut back, 4 bases at V and 3 bases at J, with 13 bases in the middle. Germline V gene data show CDR1 as SGDLS and CDR2 as YYNGEE. The CDR3 coding sequence is TGTGCCAGCAGCCCCACCTCAGGGGACTATGGCTACACCTTC. This encodes CASSPTSGDYGYTF.

J is TRBJ2-2 and V is TRBV2; no reliable D call. Per germline, CDR1 SNHLY and CDR2 FYNNEI. Trimming stripped 5 bases from V and 9 bases from J, with 13 bases between. The CDR3 has 13 amino acids. DNA of the CDR3: TGTGCCAGCAGTCAAAGGAACAGCTGGGAGCTGTTTTTT. Amino acids: CASSQRNSWELFF.

This clonotype was seen repeatedly, ten times or more. The chain recombines TRBV20-1 with TRBJ2-3, with a tentative D call TRBD2 (5 bases). The CDR3 has 17 residues. The germline CDR1 and CDR2 sequences are DFQATT and SNEGSKA (reference sequence). The V gene lost 3 bases and the J gene lost 1 base, with 20 bases spanning the gap. The CDR3 DNA follows: TGCAGTGCTAGTCTAGCCCTGCACCCTTCCGGCACAGATACGCAGTATTTT. It yields the protein CSASLALHPSGTDTQYF.

This chain uses TRBV4-1 with TRBJ1-5; tentatively, D is TRBD1 (5 bases). CDR1 MGHRA and CDR2 YSYEKL come from the germline V gene. The CDR3 is 17 residues long. The V and J ends lost 0 bases and 6 bases respectively, with 18 bases between them. Here the CDR3 reads CASSQDRGAKGRQPQHF. The CDR3 nucleotides are TGCGCCAGCAGCCAAGATCGCGGTGCCAAGGGGCGTCAGCCCCAGCATTTT.

This clonotype was detected ten times or more. The V call is TRBV11-1, the J call TRBJ2-1, with 7 bases fitting TRBD1. V shed 4 bases, J shed 13 bases, and the junction held 7 bases outside the gene matches. The CDR3 has 12 amino acids. The germline gives CDR1 SGHAT, CDR2 FQDESV (reference sequence). CDR3: CASSSGQNKQFF. CDR3 coding DNA: TGTGCCAGCAGCTCGGGACAGAATAAACAGTTCTTC.

This clonotype showed up just a few times. The rearrangement joins TRBV15 to TRBJ2-1; D unclear. Trimming took off 6 bases at V and 7 bases at J, with 19 bases between the two ends. CDR1 LNHNV and CDR2 YYDKDF come from the germline V gene (reference sequence). The CDR3 is 15 amino acids. The CDR3 is CATSPARGLVNEQFF. As DNA, the CDR3 is TGTGCCACCAGTCCGGCGCGTGGGTTAGTAAATGAGCAGTTCTTC.

This clonotype was detected only a few times. The chain recombines TRBV7-9 with TRBJ2-2; D possibly corresponds to TRBD2 (6 bases). The CDR3 is 13 residues long. Trimming took 10 bases from V and 1 from J, leaving 10 bases between them. In germline, CDR1 is SEHNR, CDR2 FQNEAQ (reference sequence). In DNA, the CDR3 is TGTGCCACCGGGCGGGGGAACACCGGGGAGCTGTTTTTT. Encoded protein: CATGRGNTGELFF.

This clonotype has ten or more counts. This chain links TRBV20-1 with TRBJ1-1; 7 nucleotides align to TRBD1. The germline CDR1 and CDR2 sequences are DFQATT and SNEGSKA (reference sequence). The CDR3 spans 17 residues. V dropped 0 bases and J dropped 1; count of bases not matched to a gene: 11. CDR3 loop: CSARDPGGGTRNTEAFF. The CDR3 nucleotides are TGCAGTGCTAGAGATCCAGGGGGAGGGACACGGAACACTGAAGCTTTCTTT.

The chain carries TRBV19 and TRBJ1-2; D is ambiguous. The V end was cut by 2 bases, the J end by 2 bases, with 9 bases between. CDR1 is LNHDA and CDR2 is SQIVND in the germline V gene (reference sequence). This CDR3 contains 14 residues. The CDR3 DNA reads TGTGCCAGTAGTATATTTAACAACAACTATGGCTACACCTTC. This translates into CASSIFNNNYGYTF.

This clonotype was observed at least ten times. The CDR3 nucleotides read TGCGCCAGCAGCTTGGCCCCTAGCGTCAACACCGGGGAGCTGTTTTTT. Protein product: CASSLAPSVNTGELFF. This chain connects TRBV5-1 to TRBJ2-2, with D possibly being TRBD2 (6 bases). Germline V gives CDR1 SGHRS, CDR2 YFSETQ. CDR3 length: 16 amino acids. V gave up 0 bases and J gave up 2 bases, with 11 bases separating them.

The chain joins TRBV7-9 to TRBJ2-1; weak D call: TRBD2 (5 bases). This CDR3 contains 13 residues. V lost 5 bases and J lost 3, with 8 bases in between. Germline assignment: CDR1 SEHNR and CDR2 FQNEAQ (reference sequence). CDR3 sequence: CASSHTSYNEQFF. The CDR3 DNA sequence: TGTGCCAGCAGCCATACTAGCTACAATGAGCAGTTCTTC.

This clonotype has a handful of counts. The chain employs TRBV19 and TRBJ1-6, with D unresolved. Trimming pared 3 bases from V and 9 bases from J, leaving 15 bases between. The CDR3 covers 15 residues. Per the germline V gene, CDR1 is LNHDA and CDR2 is SQIVND (reference sequence). The CDR3 bases are TGTGCCAGTAGTATGCGGAGGGTCTCAGGTTCACCCCTCCACTTT. Protein: CASSMRRVSGSPLHF. The whole variable domain, remainder taken from reference TRBV19 and TRBJ1-6, is DGGITQSPKYLFRKEGQNVTLSCEQNLNHDAMYWYRQDPGQGLRLIYYSQIVNDFQKGDIAEGYSVSREKKESFPLTVTSAQKNPTAFYLCASSMRRVSGSPLHFGNGTRLTVT.

This clonotype was counted at least ten times. The chain uses TRBV5-8 and TRBJ2-1; TRBD2 is a possible D gene (5 bases). The ends were cut back, 1 base at V and 4 bases at J, with 12 bases in the middle. The CDR3 runs to 15 residues. CDR1 SGHTS and CDR2 YDEGEE come from the germline V gene. The CDR3 DNA reads as TGTGCCAGCAGCTTGTATAGGAGGCGGTACAATGAGCAGTTCTTC. Residues: CASSLYRRRYNEQFF.

Here the CDR3 DNA reads TGCGCCAGCAGTGAGTCGGGGATTAGCGGGATAGCAGATACGCAGTATTTT. Encoded protein: CASSESGISGIADTQYF. The chain is built from TRBV10-2 and TRBJ2-3, with 8 positions matching TRBD2. The CDR3 has 17 amino acids. Germline V gene lookup returns CDR1 WSHSY and CDR2 SAAADI. The J segment lost 4 bases and the V segment lost 0 bases, leaving 9 bases of the junction unmatched.

This clonotype occurred a few times. V is TRBV27 and J is TRBJ2-7; possible D gene TRBD2, 5 bases. There are 13 residues in the CDR3. Germline CDR1 and CDR2: MNHEY and SMNVEV (reference sequence). Trimming removed 1 base from V and 4 bases from J, with 8 bases in between. The CDR3 here is CASSLWTGYEQYF. The CDR3 nucleotides are TGTGCCAGCAGTTTATGGACGGGATACGAGCAGTACTTC.

This clonotype came up many times. The gene calls are TRBV7-9 and TRBJ2-7; TRBD2 matches at 14 bases. The V gene end was trimmed by 5 bases and the J gene end by 3 bases; junction bases not matched to a gene: 6. The V gene's germline CDR1 is SEHNR and CDR2 FQNEAQ (reference sequence). The CDR3 has 16 residues. The CDR3 DNA follows: TGTGCCAGCAGCCCAGCGGGACTAGCGGGGGACTACGAGCAGTACTTC. This encodes CASSPAGLAGDYEQYF.

This clonotype was observed a handful of times. V is TRBV14 and J is TRBJ2-3; no firm D call. Germline-derived CDR1 and CDR2 are SGHDN and FVKESK. V lost 5 bases and J lost 7, with 7 bases in between. The CDR3 length is 11 residues. The CDR3 region has the DNA TGTGCCAGCAGCTGGGGTTATACGCAGTATTTT. Translating gives CASSWGYTQYF. Full variable domain (remainder filled in from reference TRBV14 and TRBJ2-3): EAGVTQFPSHSVIEKGQTVTLRCDPISGHDNLYWYRRVMGKEIKFLLHFVKESKQDESGMPNNRFLAERTGGTYSTLKVQPAELEDSGVYFCASSWGYTQYFGPGTRLTVL.

This clonotype was counted at least ten times. The rearrangement links TRBV20-1 to TRBJ1-1; the match to TRBD1 covers 7 bases. CDR1 is DFQATT and CDR2 is SNEGSKA in the germline V gene (reference sequence). Germline trimming cut 2 bases from V and 1 base from J; bases unmatched to any gene: 4. The CDR3 has 14 residues. The CDR3 loop is CSARRRDRNTEAFF. The CDR3 DNA follows: TGCAGTGCTAGACGTAGGGACAGGAACACTGAAGCTTTCTTT.

CDR3 loop: CASSDRGQGGTDTQYF. CDR3 DNA: TGTGCCAGCAGTGACAGGGGACAGGGGGGGACAGATACGCAGTATTTT. The rearrangement uses TRBV25-1 and TRBJ2-3, with 11 nucleotides matching TRBD1. CDR1 is MGHDK, CDR2 SYGVNS, per germline. The V segment lost 3 bases and the J segment 3 bases; nucleotides outside the gene matches: 5. The CDR3 spans 16 residues.

The genes are TRBV28 and TRBJ1-5, with D unresolved. The CDR3 has 15 residues. Germline CDR1 MDHEN, CDR2 SYDVKM. V shed 6 bases and J shed 0 bases, with 12 bases lying between them. CDR3 nucleotides: TGTGCCAGCAGGGGCAGCAGCTATAGCAATCAGCCCCAGCATTTT. Protein: CASRGSSYSNQPQHF.